The source of this T cell receptor beta chain is a study of blood T cell repertoires in COVID-19. The CDR3 runs to 14 residues. With 4 bases removed from V and 4 bases from J, the gap between germline ends came to 14 bases. CDR1 and CDR2 from the germline V gene are SGHTA and FQGNSA. Some clones are missing from TCRdb's copy, which holds only in-frame ones; the method was immunoSEQ multiplex PCR. This table holds roughly 130,000 clones, roughly 78% found once. In its sample, this clone was seen a few times. The chain employs TRBV7-2 and TRBJ2-7; the D gene is possibly TRBD1 (6 bases). Sequencing was carried out using peripheral blood. The receptor was derived from a man aged 55 to 70 with active or convalescent COVID-19. CDR3 DNA: TGTGCCAGCAGCTCTCGACCGAGGGGGTACGAGCAGTACTTC. The encoded protein is CASSSRPRGYEQYF.